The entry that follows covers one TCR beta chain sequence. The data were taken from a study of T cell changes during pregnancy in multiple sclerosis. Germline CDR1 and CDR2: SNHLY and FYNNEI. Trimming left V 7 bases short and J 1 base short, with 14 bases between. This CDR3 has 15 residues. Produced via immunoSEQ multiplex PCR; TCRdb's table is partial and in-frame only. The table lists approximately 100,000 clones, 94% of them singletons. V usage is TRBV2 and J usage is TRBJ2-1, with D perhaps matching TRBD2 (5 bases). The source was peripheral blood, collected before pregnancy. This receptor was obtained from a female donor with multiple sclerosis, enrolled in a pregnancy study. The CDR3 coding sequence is TGTGCCAGCAAGGGAGCGGCCGCTTCCTACAATGAGCAGTTCTTC. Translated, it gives CASKGAAASYNEQFF.